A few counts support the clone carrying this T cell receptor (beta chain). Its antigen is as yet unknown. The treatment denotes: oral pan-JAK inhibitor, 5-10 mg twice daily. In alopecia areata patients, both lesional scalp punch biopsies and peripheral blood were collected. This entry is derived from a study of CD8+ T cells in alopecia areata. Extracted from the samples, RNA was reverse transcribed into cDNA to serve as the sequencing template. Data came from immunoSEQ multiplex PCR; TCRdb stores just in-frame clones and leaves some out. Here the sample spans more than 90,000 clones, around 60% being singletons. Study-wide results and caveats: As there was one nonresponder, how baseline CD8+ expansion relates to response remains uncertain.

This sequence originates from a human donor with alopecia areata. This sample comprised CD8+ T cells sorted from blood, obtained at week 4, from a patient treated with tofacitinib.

In nucleotides, the CDR3 is TGTGCCAGCACGATTGGGACAGCGAACACTGAAGCTTTCTTT. This codes for CASTIGTANTEAFF. V and J are TRBV9 and TRBJ1-1; the match to TRBD1 covers 7 bases. V dropped 6 bases and J dropped 1; count of bases not matched to a gene: 6. The CDR3 totals 14 residues. Per the germline V gene, CDR1 is SGDLS and CDR2 is YYNGEE.